Presented here are 8 T cell receptor beta chains from one specimen sequenced in a study of T cells in Graves' hyperthyroidism and ophthalmopathy. From RNA transcripts, TCR beta CDR3 regions were amplified. HTBI primers were the set used in a first-round RT-PCR of the TCR CDR3. TCRdb redid the calling of the multiplex PCR reads with MiXCR, one entry per CDR3 protein. The sample holds over 250,000 distinct CDR3 sequences, 20% to 25% seen once. Sequencing used blood. Receptors were obtained from a man aged 25-45 years with Graves' ophthalmopathy.

This chain links TRBV24-1 with TRBJ2-2, with D perhaps TRBD1 (6 bases). The CDR3 sequence is 14 residues long. Germline CDR1 reads KGHDR; CDR2 reads SFDVKD. V lost 3 bases and J lost 6, with 10 bases in between. The CDR3 sequence: CATSDRTGPGELFF. The DNA of the CDR3 is TGTGCCACCAGTGATCGTACAGGGCCCGGGGAGCTGTTTTTT.

This clonotype was seen a few times. The chain joins TRBV5-1 to TRBJ2-1, with D possibly TRBD1 on 6 matching bases. Trimming left V 4 bases short and J 0 bases short, with 14 bases between. CDR3 length equals 16 residues. The germline V gene encodes CDR1 SGHRS and CDR2 YFSETQ. This CDR3 is CASSIPQGFSYNEQFF. For the CDR3, the DNA is TGCGCCAGCAGCATACCACAGGGATTCTCCTACAATGAGCAGTTCTTC.

Only a few counts were recorded for this clonotype. The CDR3 DNA sequence: TGTGCCATCAGTGACCAACTAGCGGGAGGCACAGATACGCAGTATTTT. Protein product: CAISDQLAGGTDTQYF. V gene TRBV10-3 combines with J gene TRBJ2-3; 11 positions match TRBD2. CDR1 is ENHRY, CDR2 SYGVKD, per germline. The CDR3 covers 16 residues. J gave up 1 base and V 3 bases, and 3 bases lay outside the gene matches.

This clonotype showed up many times. J is TRBJ2-3 and V is TRBV30; weak D call: TRBD1 (5 bases). Germline CDR1 GTSNPN, CDR2 SVGIG (reference sequence). The ends were cut back, 2 bases at V and 1 base at J, with 10 bases in the middle. This CDR3 is built from 14 residues. The CDR3 here is CAWSLGARTDTQYF. For the CDR3, the DNA is TGTGCCTGGAGTTTAGGGGCTCGCACAGATACGCAGTATTTT. Together with reference TRBV30 and TRBJ2-3, the CDR3 gives the full variable domain: SQTIHQWPATLVQPVGSPLSLECTVEGTSNPNLYWYRQAAGRGLQLLFYSVGIGQISSEVPQNLSASRPQDRQFILSSKKLLLSDSGFYLCAWSLGARTDTQYFGPGTRLTVL.

In regard to this clonotype: A clone one base away is much larger, so this may be a read error. The rearrangement uses TRBV6-1 and TRBJ1-1, with 9 bases matching TRBD1. This CDR3 is built from 13 residues. Germline CDR1 and CDR2: MNHNS and SASEGT. The CDR3 DNA follows: TGTGCCAGCAGGACAGGGGGGAACACTGTAGCTTTCTTT. As protein: CASRTGGNTVAFF.

This clonotype was observed at least ten times. The chain joins TRBV25-1 to TRBJ1-1; D is unresolved. V was clipped by 5 bases and J by 3 bases, with 10 bases between them. Germline V lookup: CDR1 MGHDK, CDR2 SYGVNS. The CDR3 is 13 residues long. Here the CDR3 reads CASSLRLHTEAFF. As DNA, the CDR3 is TGTGCCAGCAGTCTCCGACTACACACTGAAGCTTTCTTT.

The V call is TRBV6-1, the J call TRBJ1-6, with unresolved D. With 7 bases removed from V and 7 bases from J, the gap between germline ends came to 11 bases. Germline V CDR1 and CDR2: MNHNS, SASEGT. This CDR3 has 13 amino acids. DNA of the CDR3: TGTGCCAGCACGGTCTCCCCCAATTCACCCCTCCACTTT. It specifies CASTVSPNSPLHF.

This clonotype was observed a few times. The chain recombines TRBV6-1 with TRBJ2-3; 9 bases map to TRBD1. V lost 6 bases, J lost 4 bases, and 5 bases stayed unmatched. The CDR3 totals 14 residues. In germline, CDR1 is MNHNS, CDR2 SASEGT. CDR3 bases: TGTGCCAGCAGGGACAGGGGTGGCTCAGATACGCAGTATTTT. Amino acid sequence: CASRDRGGSDTQYF.